This passage covers 11 T cell receptor beta chains from one sample sequenced in a study of T cells after posttransplantation cyclophosphamide. Methotrexate plus calcineurin inhibitor accompanied controls' myeloablative marrow transplants; sampling was 1 year later. Some clones are missing from TCRdb's copy, which holds only in-frame ones; the method was immunoSEQ multiplex PCR. Of about 9,800 clones in the sample, more than 70% were seen once. The sample in question was PBMCs, obtained 430 to 450 days after allogeneic stem cell transplant with calcineurin inhibitor and methotrexate. Receptor source: a male patient in his 50s who received an allogeneic stem cell transplant from an unrelated donor, was CMV-positive, and had chronic GVHD only. Some T cells could come from the graft donor.

This chain links TRBV29-1 with TRBJ2-3, with D perhaps matching TRBD1 (6 bases). The V gene's germline CDR1 is SQVTM and CDR2 ANQGSEA. Trimming removed 6 bases from V and 3 bases from J, with 16 bases in between. The length of the CDR3 is 14 residues. The CDR3 reads CSVCLGGSTDTQYF. The DNA of the CDR3 is TGCAGCGTGTGTCTAGGGGGTAGTACAGATACGCAGTATTTT.

This sequence joins TRBV18 and TRBJ2-5; 11 bases match TRBD2. Germline trimming cut 2 bases from V and 3 bases from J; bases unmatched to any gene: 2. CDR1 is KGHSH and CDR2 is LQKENI in the germline V gene. The CDR3 extends over 15 amino acids. The CDR3 coding sequence is TGTGCCAGCTCACCAACTAGCGGGAGTAAAGAGACCCAGTACTTC. It yields the protein CASSPTSGSKETQYF. Variable domain in full (rest from reference TRBV18 and TRBJ2-5): NAGVMQNPRHLVRRRGQEARLRCSPMKGHSHVYWYRQLPEEGLKFMVYLQKENIIDESGMPKERFSAEFPKEGPSILRIQQVVRGDSAAYFCASSPTSGSKETQYFGPGTRLLVL.

This clone came up once. This chain uses TRBV10-3 with TRBJ2-5; a weak D match, TRBD2 (6 bases). CDR1 ENHRY and CDR2 SYGVKD come from the germline V gene. V lost 2 bases and J 1 base, leaving 11 bases between the germline ends. The CDR3 length is 15 residues. CDR3 loop: CAISEGSGGQETQYF. DNA for the CDR3: TGTGCCATCAGTGAGGGATCCGGGGGCCAAGAGACCCAGTACTTC.

In DNA form, the CDR3 reads TGTGCCAGCAGACTCGGGACAGGGATATATAGCAATCAGCCCCAGCATTTT. Its protein is CASRLGTGIYSNQPQHF. The chain has TRBV27 and TRBJ1-5, with 9 bases that match TRBD1. CDR3 length: 17 amino acids. The V gene end was trimmed by 6 bases and the J gene end by 0 bases; junction bases not matched to a gene: 9. Germline loops: CDR1 MNHEY, CDR2 SMNVEV (reference sequence).

In this sample, this clone turned up once. The genes are TRBV11-1 and TRBJ2-1, with D possibly being TRBD2 (7 bases). Germline V gives CDR1 SGHAT, CDR2 FQDESV (reference sequence). CDR3 length: 17 amino acids. The V and J ends lost 3 bases and 4 bases respectively, with 19 bases between them. CDR3 sequence reads: CASSFRLGGAGYNEQFF. CDR3 sequence (DNA): TGTGCCAGCAGCTTCCGACTGGGGGGGGCGGGGTACAATGAGCAGTTCTTC.

The genes are TRBV11-3 and TRBJ1-4, with 7 bases that match TRBD1. Trimming removed 8 bases from V and 7 bases from J; junction bases left unmatched: 4. The CDR3 has 12 amino acids. Germline assignment: CDR1 SGHNT and CDR2 YENEEA. This chain's CDR3 is CASRRDSEKLFF. The CDR3 DNA sequence: TGTGCCAGCCGCAGGGACAGTGAAAAACTGTTTTTT.

This rearrangement joins TRBV7-8 to TRBJ2-3, with 7 bases aligning to TRBD2. Germline assignment: CDR1 SGHVS and CDR2 FQNEAQ. The V and J ends lost 1 base and 2 bases, in that order; junction bases with no gene match: 9. There are 17 residues in the CDR3. CDR3 coding DNA: TGTGCCAGCAGCTTAGAGGGGCGGGAGAGTGTCACAGATACGCAGTATTTT. Translation: CASSLEGRESVTDTQYF.

The gene calls are TRBV11-2 and TRBJ2-2, with 9 bases lining up with TRBD1. The J segment lost 6 bases and the V segment lost 2 bases, leaving 4 bases of the junction unmatched. CDR3 length: 15 amino acids. The germline CDR1 and CDR2 sequences are SGHAT and FQNNGV. Written as DNA, the CDR3 is TGTGCCAGCAGCTTAACAGGGGGCTCGGCCGGGGAGCTGTTTTTT. It codes for CASSLTGGSAGELFF.

V gene TRBV19 combines with J gene TRBJ2-1, with D possibly TRBD1 on 5 matching bases. CDR3 length equals 16 residues. The germline V gene has CDR1 LNHDA and CDR2 SQIVND (reference sequence). V shed 2 bases and J shed 6 bases, with 17 bases lying between them. The CDR3 loop reads CASSITGGALVNEQFF. The CDR3 DNA follows: TGTGCCAGTAGTATAACAGGCGGAGCTCTGGTCAATGAGCAGTTCTTC.

V and J are TRBV7-2 and TRBJ2-7, with 11 nucleotides matching TRBD1. Germline values: CDR1 SGHTA, CDR2 FQGNSA. V dropped 5 bases and J dropped 5; count of bases not matched to a gene: 8. This CDR3 region has 15 residues. CDR3 in amino acids: CASSPRGQGADEQYF. The CDR3 DNA reads as TGTGCCAGCAGCCCACGAGGACAGGGGGCTGACGAGCAGTACTTC.

This chain connects TRBV11-2 to TRBJ2-2; 13 bases fit TRBD2. Losses at the gene ends were 5 bases for V and 1 base for J; bases not matched to a gene: 4. The length of the CDR3 is 17 residues. Per germline, CDR1 SGHAT and CDR2 FQNNGV. In nucleotides, the CDR3 is TGTGCCAGCAGCCGACTAGCGGGGGGAGAGAACACCGGGGAGCTGTTTTTT. Amino acids: CASSRLAGGENTGELFF.